This T cell receptor beta chain is drawn from a study of T-cell memory formation after mild COVID-19. TCRdb itself ran the 5' RACE reads through MiXCR, one entry per CDR3 protein. The sample has around 200,000 distinct CDR3 sequences, just over 9.5% seen once. This clonotype was seen a few times. The target antigen is unknown. Study-wide points: Pre-infection memory held some responding clones, suggesting pre-existing cross-reactive T cells responded. Confirmation was lacking for SARS-CoV-2 specificity of second-wave clones that peaked on day 37. A second wave expanding day 15 to 37 was CD4+-biased; contracting clones were balanced.

The TCR sequence derives from a man between 18 and 29 years old who had mild COVID-19 (a few samples of this study predate the infection). Cell type and time point are not known. The source material was PBMCs or a T cell subset sorted from them (not recorded which).

CDR3 in DNA: TGTGCCAGCAGTTGGACAGGGCAAGGGAATTCACCCCTCCACTTT. Its protein is CASSWTGQGNSPLHF. This rearrangement joins TRBV2 to TRBJ1-6; 8 bases are shared with TRBD1. The germline V gene has CDR1 SNHLY and CDR2 FYNNEI. This CDR3 region has 15 residues. J lost 7 bases, V lost 5 bases, and 7 bases had no gene match.